This T cell receptor (beta chain) derives from a study of T cell responses to AZD1222 COVID-19 vaccine (dated by TCRdb to 2020 to 2023). In terms of the full investigation: AZD1222 recipients with second doses at about 4 weeks or about 12 weeks were pooled, because spike-specific TCR depth and breadth did not differ between schedules. Trial participants were enrolled into age subgroups of 18-55, 56-69 and 70-plus years, which contained about 150, 27 and 61 TCR-sequenced participants, respectively. TCR sequencing was performed for 230 to 250 trial participants, of whom roughly 200 were given two doses of AZD1222 and around 26 were given two doses of MenACWY control vaccine.

Including the terminal cysteine and phenylalanine, the CDR3 comprises 14 residues. The sequence is cut down to CDR3 DNA, 42 bases in frame from base 1. The junction shows trimming of 2 bases on V and 1 base on J, plus 8 bases between the germline ends. As encoded in the germline V gene (reference sequence), CDR1 is SGHAT while CDR2 is FQDESV. The time point label for this specimen denotes: baseline before first vaccination. Samples from vaccinated people were obtained from the UK trials COV001 and COV002, which included a single-blind randomized controlled phase 2/3 trial of AZD1222 (ChAdOx1 nCoV-19) in healthy adults. For TCRbeta chain sequencing, PBMC samples from trial participants were taken at day 0 and at day 28 after the second dose. The CDR3 regions of human TCRbeta chains were analyzed by immunosequencing. The original pipeline was this. Repertoire TCRs were checked for matches against a reference library of SARS-CoV-2-specific TCRs that had been generated using the MIRA antigen-specificity platform. Breadth was defined as the fraction of unique TCRs that were SARS-CoV-2-associated. Depth was defined as the fraction of total T cells that were SARS-CoV-2-associated. Using the MIRA data, every spike-specific TCR was mapped to the spike region that the TCR reacted to and assigned to either a CD4 or a CD8 class. Log10-transformed breadth and depth values were compared by one-way ANOVA with Sidak's multiple comparisons tests. TCRdb limited this immuneACCESS table to in-frame rearrangements with V and J called. A share of clones is missing; checked studies link under half to unresolved V genes, and the rest is unexplained. V and J calls plus clone size are reproduced from that table; the DNA served to infer D and trimming. This sample gives about 120,000 clones in total; 70% to 90% of them show up just once. Of the sample, around 7.7% is held by the ten largest clones.

Broad study findings and their caveats: The 56-69-year group was small, and its depth increase did not reach significance, likely because of low power. Because no samples from the day 14 peak response were available, repertoires could be characterized only after the peak T cell response. Reportedly, almost half of the unique spike-specific TCRs recognized epitopes lying outside the regions that are mutated in the B.1.351 and B.1.1.7 variants. After two AZD1222 doses, spike-specific TCR breadth and depth were significantly higher than at day 0 and than in MenACWY recipients. Only five or six AZD1222 recipients were SARS-CoV-2 seropositive at baseline, limiting conclusions about previously exposed vaccinees. Vaccine-associated CD4 TCRs spanned the whole spike protein, with dominant responses in regions 160-218 and 743-854. Participants were mostly white British, with more females than males. The authors suggested clonal diversity may have been underestimated.

As concerns this clone: Its binding antigen is unknown. No much larger clone is present one base from it, and per-base qualities are unavailable.

Recombination connected TRBV11-1 to TRBJ1-1; matching of 6 bases hints at TRBD1 as the D gene. The specimen was peripheral blood, collected on day 0 of AZD1222 vaccination. The TCR comes from an adult in good health. At the DNA level, the sequence is TGTGCCAGCAGCTTACGACAGGAGAACACTGAAGCTTTCTTT. It encodes CASSLRQENTEAFF.